These 19 T cell receptor beta chains were sequenced from one sample in a study of T cells in Graves' hyperthyroidism and ophthalmopathy. TCR beta CDR3 regions were amplified from RNA transcripts. The HTBI primer set was used in a first-round RT-PCR of the TCR CDR3. TCRdb used MiXCR to reprocess the multiplex PCR reads, holding one entry per CDR3 protein. The sample records 500,000 to 650,000 distinct CDR3 sequences, around 13% being singletons. The source material was blood. The receptor set was obtained from a woman aged 50 to 65 with Graves' ophthalmopathy.

This clonotype was recorded once. The chain joins TRBV12-3 or TRBV12-4 to TRBJ1-5, with D possibly matching TRBD1 (5 bases). Trimming left V 6 bases short and J 6 bases short, with 12 bases between. This CDR3 is built from 13 residues. The CDR3, as DNA: TGTGCCAGCAGGGGGACCGGCATTCAGCCCCAGCATTTT. Protein product: CASRGTGIQPQHF.

This clonotype was counted at least ten times. The chain combines TRBV20-1 with TRBJ2-7; tentative D call: TRBD2 (6 bases). This CDR3 spans 12 amino acids. Trimming took 7 bases from V and 3 from J, leaving 13 bases between them. Germline CDR1 and CDR2: DFQATT and SNEGSKA (reference sequence). CDR3 in DNA: TGCAGTGTGAGAGGGACTGACTACGAGCAGTACTTC. Translating it yields CSVRGTDYEQYF.

The V and J genes are TRBV4-3 and TRBJ2-2; the D gene is possibly TRBD1 (5 bases). CDR1 and CDR2 (germline): LGHNA, YSLEER. V dropped 0 bases and J dropped 2 bases, with 10 bases sitting between them. The CDR3 has 16 residues. CDR3 bases: TGCGCCAGCAGCCAAGAGGGTCAGGGAAACACCGGGGAGCTGTTTTTT. It translates to CASSQEGQGNTGELFF.

In its sample, this clonotype was seen many times. J is TRBJ2-7 and V is TRBV10-3; D gene uncertain. Trimming left V 4 bases short and J 2 bases short, with 9 bases between. Germline V gene sequence: CDR1 ENHRY, CDR2 SYGVKD. This CDR3 has 13 amino acids. CDR3 region: CAISGSTTYEQYF. The CDR3 DNA follows: TGTGCCATCAGTGGGTCTACAACCTACGAGCAGTACTTC.

This clonotype was seen many times. The rearrangement links TRBV7-9 to TRBJ2-7; 10 bases fit TRBD1. The V gene end was trimmed by 5 bases and the J gene end by 6 bases; junction bases not matched to a gene: 13. Germline CDR1 SEHNR, CDR2 FQNEAQ (reference sequence). This CDR3 is 16 amino acids long. CDR3 protein: CASSPRTGQGVIEQYF. The CDR3 DNA follows: TGTGCCAGCAGCCCCCGCACCGGACAGGGGGTTATCGAGCAGTACTTC.

The chain couples TRBV14 to TRBJ2-3, with D possibly TRBD2 on 6 matching bases. The germline V and J ends were trimmed by 0 bases and 3 bases, with 22 bases remaining between them. Germline V gives CDR1 SGHDN, CDR2 FVKESK. The CDR3 spans 19 residues. The CDR3 region has the DNA TGTGCCAGCAGCCAAGATATGGGTGAGGAGGGAGTGCTGACAGATACGCAGTATTTT. Its protein product is CASSQDMGEEGVLTDTQYF.

This clonotype appeared many times. This chain connects TRBV11-2 to TRBJ2-1, with D unresolved. Germline lookup yields CDR1 SGHAT and CDR2 FQNNGV. Trimming removed 3 bases from V and 1 base from J, with 7 bases in between. The CDR3 is made up of 14 amino acids. The CDR3 DNA sequence: TGTGCCAGCAGCTTCAGGCAGTCCTACAATGAGCAGTTCTTC. It codes for CASSFRQSYNEQFF. The full variable domain, in which reference TRBV11-2 and TRBJ2-1 provide the parts outside the CDR3, is EAGVAQSPRYKIIEKRQSVAFWCNPISGHATLYWYQQILGQGPKLLIQFQNNGVVDDSQLPKDRFSAERLKGVDSTLKIQPAKLEDSAVYLCASSFRQSYNEQFFGPGTRLTVL.

As regards this clonotype: At one end the junction does not follow the germline gene, possibly because of a read error. This rearrangement joins TRBV30 to TRBJ2-2, with D unclear. CDR1 GTSNPN and CDR2 SVGIG come from the germline V gene (reference sequence). The CDR3 length is 14 residues. CDR3 sequence (DNA): TGTGCCTGGAGTGCTCACCCGAACACCAGGGAGCTGTTTTTT. This sequence encodes CAWSAHPNTRELFF.

In this sample, this clonotype turned up a few times. The chain combines TRBV19 with TRBJ2-1; TRBD1 matches at 11 bases. The CDR3 covers 16 residues. The germline CDR1 and CDR2 sequences are LNHDA and SQIVND (reference sequence). The trim removed 5 bases at V and 8 bases at J, leaving 11 bases unmatched. CDR3 bases: TGTGCCAGTAGTGGACAGGGGGCTGGTCCGGCGGATGAGCAGTTCTTC. It translates to CASSGQGAGPADEQFF. Based on the CDR3 plus reference TRBV19 and TRBJ2-1, the full variable domain is DGGITQSPKYLFRKEGQNVTLSCEQNLNHDAMYWYRQDPGQGLRLIYYSQIVNDFQKGDIAEGYSVSREKKESFPLTVTSAQKNPTAFYLCASSGQGAGPADEQFFGPGTRLTVL.

This clonotype was picked up many times. The rearrangement joins TRBV10-3 to TRBJ2-7, with D possibly TRBD1 on 8 matching bases. Germline V gene sequence: CDR1 ENHRY, CDR2 SYGVKD. The V and J ends lost 6 bases and 5 bases respectively, with 17 bases between them. The CDR3 runs 14 residues. The CDR3 loop is CAISITGGEDEQYF. The CDR3 DNA is TGTGCCATCAGCATTACAGGGGGGGAAGACGAGCAGTACTTC.

This clonotype was seen many times. J is TRBJ2-1 and V is TRBV15; weak D call: TRBD2 (5 bases). The germline V gene has CDR1 LNHNV and CDR2 YYDKDF (reference sequence). The CDR3 extends over 17 amino acids. V dropped 0 bases and J dropped 5 bases, with 17 bases sitting between them. CDR3 protein: CATSRDLALREHNEQFF. The CDR3 bases are TGTGCCACCAGCAGAGATTTGGCACTCCGGGAACACAATGAGCAGTTCTTC.

This clonotype was observed a handful of times. The chain has TRBV29-1 and TRBJ2-7; D may be TRBD1 or TRBD2 (5 bases each). Deletions cut 4 bases from V and 3 bases from J, with 7 bases between. Germline CDR1 and CDR2: SQVTM and ANQGSEA. This CDR3 contains 11 residues. CDR3 region: CSVGGVYEQYF. Written as DNA, the CDR3 is TGCAGCGTTGGAGGGGTCTACGAGCAGTACTTC.

This clonotype came up many times. The V call is TRBV28, the J call TRBJ1-1, with D possibly TRBD1 on 5 matching bases. The germline V and J ends were trimmed by 6 bases and 1 base, with 12 bases remaining between them. CDR3 length equals 14 residues. CDR1 MDHEN and CDR2 SYDVKM come from the germline V gene. For the CDR3, the DNA is TGTGCCAGCAGACCTCCCGGGGGGAACACTGAAGCTTTCTTT. Protein sequence: CASRPPGGNTEAFF.

This clonotype occurred a few times. The V and J genes are TRBV28 and TRBJ2-2; D possibly corresponds to TRBD2 (6 bases). Trimming pared 3 bases from V and 2 bases from J, leaving 10 bases between. This CDR3 has 15 amino acids. CDR1 MDHEN and CDR2 SYDVKM come from the germline V gene. In nucleotides, the CDR3 is TGTGCCAGCAGTTTCTCCGGGAGTAACACCGGGGAGCTGTTTTTT. Its translation is CASSFSGSNTGELFF.

Many counts were recorded for this clonotype. The chain combines TRBV15 with TRBJ1-5; 8 bases line up with TRBD1. The CDR3 is made up of 15 amino acids. Germline values: CDR1 LNHNV, CDR2 YYDKDF (reference sequence). V lost 0 bases, J lost 4 bases, and 2 bases stayed unmatched. The CDR3 spells CATSRDRGQNQPQHF. CDR3 bases: TGTGCCACCAGCAGAGACAGGGGGCAAAATCAGCCCCAGCATTTT.

The chain has TRBV19 and TRBJ2-3, with 7 positions matching TRBD2. The CDR3 is made up of 16 amino acids. Per germline, CDR1 LNHDA and CDR2 SQIVND (reference sequence). V was pared by 3 bases and J by 4 bases, with 10 bases of the junction left unmatched. The CDR3 DNA sequence: TGTGCCAGTAGTATGTGGCGGGAGTCCCCGGCAGATACGCAGTATTTT. Translated, it gives CASSMWRESPADTQYF.

Details on this clonotype: A read error is possible here, since a much larger clone lies one base away. V and J are TRBV10-3 and TRBJ2-7, with 9 bases identical to TRBD1. Germline lookup yields CDR1 ENHRY and CDR2 SYGVKD. The V and J ends lost 3 bases and 2 bases, in that order; junction bases with no gene match: 8. This CDR3 is 16 amino acids long. This chain's CDR3 is CAISDRTGENPYEQYF. The CDR3 DNA sequence: TGTGCCATCAGTGACCGGACAGGGGAGAATCCCTACGAGCAGTACTTC.

In its sample, this clonotype was seen many times. The chain joins TRBV5-1 to TRBJ2-1; TRBD2 matches 9 bases. Looked up from germline, CDR1 is SGHRS and CDR2 is YFSETQ. V was pared by 1 base and J by 2 bases, with 4 bases of the junction left unmatched. The CDR3 extends over 16 amino acids. DNA for the CDR3: TGCGCCAGCAGCTTGTCGTCTAGCGGGACCTACAATGAGCAGTTCTTC. This translates into CASSLSSSGTYNEQFF. The whole variable domain, remainder taken from reference TRBV5-1 and TRBJ2-1, is KAGVTQTPRYLIKTRGQQVTLSCSPISGHRSVSWYQQTPGQGLQFLFEYFSETQRNKGNFPGRFSGRQFSNSRSEMNVSTLELGDSALYLCASSLSSSGTYNEQFFGPGTRLTVL.

The genes are TRBV11-2 and TRBJ2-5; D is undetermined. The CDR3 consists of 11 residues. The V and J ends lost 6 bases and 5 bases respectively, with 7 bases between them. Germline V gene data show CDR1 as SGHAT and CDR2 as FQNNGV. The CDR3 DNA is TGTGCCAGCAGGACTTACGAGACCCAGTACTTC. Protein: CASRTYETQYF. Variable domain in full (rest from reference TRBV11-2 and TRBJ2-5): EAGVAQSPRYKIIEKRQSVAFWCNPISGHATLYWYQQILGQGPKLLIQFQNNGVVDDSQLPKDRFSAERLKGVDSTLKIQPAKLEDSAVYLCASRTYETQYFGPGTRLLVL.